This T cell receptor beta chain originates from a study of T cell repertoires in cytomegalovirus infection. Study background: Both a matching HLA type and CMV infection were indicated by public TCR beta signatures.

This clonotype was observed at least ten times. The antigen is not known. CDR1 and CDR2 from the germline V gene are SGHTA and FQGNSA. J gave up 2 bases and V 1 base, and 9 bases lay outside the gene matches. The CDR3 length is 18 residues. TCRdb re-called the reads with MiXCR, one entry per CDR3 protein. The sample has approximately 250,000 distinct CDR3 sequences; 12% are singletons. Findings of the study overall: Public TCR beta family frequency separated CMV-and-HLA carriers, including in an independent cohort.

V and J are TRBV7-2 and TRBJ2-7; 12 positions match TRBD2. The receptor comes from a human donor in good health (CMV status not recorded). Some clones in this sample may be carry-over from other donors' samples. Input material: PBMCs. The CDR3, as DNA: TGTGCCAGCAGCTTAGTTCGACTAGCGGGGGCCCCCCCCTACGAGCAGTACTTC. It specifies CASSLVRLAGAPPYEQYF.